Below, one T cell receptor (beta chain) is given with its context. The antigen is not known. This sample is part of a study of T cell responses to AZD1222 COVID-19 vaccine. Second-dose intervals near 4 or 12 weeks were combined. The CDR3 is 15 amino acids. Trimming took 8 bases from V and 2 from J; bases not matched to a gene: 9. Per germline, CDR1 SEHNR and CDR2 FQNEAQ (reference sequence). Overall study results and limits: As reported, nearly half of all spike-specific TCRs target variant regions that are unmutated. Among AZD1222 vaccinees, only six were seropositive at baseline. A rise in Spike-specific TCR breadth and depth followed two AZD1222 doses.

Method: immunoSEQ multiplex PCR; TCRdb's copy keeps in-frame clones and lacks some. This sample has tens of thousands of clones, with about nine tenths found just once. V is TRBV7-9 and J is TRBJ2-3, with 8 positions matching TRBD2. Sample: peripheral blood, taken 28 days after the second AZD1222 dose. This sequence originates from an adult who received the AZD1222 COVID-19 vaccine. CDR3 sequence reads: CASEDRGGYTDTQYF. The CDR3 DNA follows: TGTGCCAGCGAAGATCGGGGGGGTTACACAGATACGCAGTATTTT.